This T cell receptor beta chain was sequenced for a study of Ad26.COV2.S vaccination and SARS-CoV-2 variants. Note on this clone: Its antigen is not identified.

CDR3 length equals 12 residues. CDR1 is SGHAT, CDR2 FQNNGV, per germline. The V and J ends lost 1 base and 7 bases respectively, with 8 bases between them. General study points: Breadth measured for non-spike TCRs was similar across vaccine and placebo recipients. Overall T cell responses may have been underestimated by the analyses of TCR breadth and depth.

TCRdb's copy holds only in-frame clones and misses some; the assay was immunoSEQ multiplex PCR. The sample holds more than 150,000 clones, around nine tenths seen once. The chain links TRBV11-2 to TRBJ2-7; D uncertain. The sequencing here drew on peripheral blood, taken after recovery from COVID-19. The sequence was collected from a human donor who had recovered from COVID-19. The CDR3 region is CASSLGLGEQYF. In DNA form, the CDR3 reads TGTGCCAGCAGCTTAGGACTCGGGGAGCAGTACTTC.